The present T cell receptor beta chain was sequenced within a study of blood T cell repertoires in COVID-19. Germline CDR1 and CDR2: LGHNA and YNFKEQ. The V gene end was trimmed by 0 bases and the J gene end by 9 bases; junction bases not matched to a gene: 6. The CDR3 runs 15 residues. Sequencing used immunoSEQ multiplex PCR; TCRdb keeps in-frame clones, though not all of them. The sample lists about 100,000 clones; roughly 85% were seen once. V and J are TRBV4-2 and TRBJ1-1; 11 nucleotides align to TRBD1. The clonotype was recovered from a man aged 65 to 79 with active or convalescent COVID-19. Source material: peripheral blood. CDR3 sequence (DNA): TGTGCCAGCAGCCAAGAACAGGGACAGGGGGATCAAGCTTTCTTT. It encodes CASSQEQGQGDQAFF.